This T cell receptor (beta chain) was recovered during a study of CD8 T cells in ankylosing spondylitis. This clonotype was observed a single time. The antigen is not known. The CDR3 loop spans 14 amino acids. CDR1 is KGHSH and CDR2 is LQKENI in the germline V gene. J lost 1 base, V lost 4 bases, and 3 bases had no gene match. With molecular barcodes, quantitative 5'-RACE was used to make the TCR beta libraries. MiXCR, run by TCRdb on the 5' RACE reads, gives a single entry per CDR3 protein. Among roughly 38,000 distinct CDR3 sequences listed, more than 15% were seen once. General study points: Earlier authors reported some of these motif variants in reactive arthritis synovial fluid and blood. Typical of ankylosing spondylitis blood, it appeared, was a TCR beta motif of fewer than 10 highly homologous variants.

This clonotype was sampled from a male donor with ankylosing spondylitis or in good health (not recorded which). The chain couples TRBV18 to TRBJ1-1, with 7 nucleotides matching TRBD1. Sequencing was done on a sample of blood. CDR3 region: CASSQGAWNTEAFF. The CDR3, as DNA: TGTGCCAGCTCACAGGGGGCGTGGAACACTGAAGCTTTCTTT.